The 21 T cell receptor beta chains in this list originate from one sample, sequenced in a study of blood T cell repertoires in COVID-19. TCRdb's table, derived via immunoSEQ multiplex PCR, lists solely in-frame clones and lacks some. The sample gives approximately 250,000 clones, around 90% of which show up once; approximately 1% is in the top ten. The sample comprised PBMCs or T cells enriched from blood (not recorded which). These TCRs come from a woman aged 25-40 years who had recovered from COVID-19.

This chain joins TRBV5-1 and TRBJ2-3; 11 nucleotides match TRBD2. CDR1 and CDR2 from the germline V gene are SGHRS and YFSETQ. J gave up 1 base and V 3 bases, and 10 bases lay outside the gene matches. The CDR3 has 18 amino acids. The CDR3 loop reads CASSSSLAGVGGTDTQYF. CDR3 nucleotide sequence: TGCGCCAGCAGCTCTTCACTAGCGGGAGTGGGGGGCACAGATACGCAGTATTTT.

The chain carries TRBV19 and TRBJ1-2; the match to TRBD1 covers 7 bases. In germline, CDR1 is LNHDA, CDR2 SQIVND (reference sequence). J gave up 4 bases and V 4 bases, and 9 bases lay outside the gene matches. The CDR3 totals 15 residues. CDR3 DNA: TGTGCCAGTAGTAATCTCCGGGACAGTCCCTATGGCTACACCTTC. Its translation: CASSNLRDSPYGYTF. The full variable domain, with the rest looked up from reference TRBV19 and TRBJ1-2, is DGGITQSPKYLFRKEGQNVTLSCEQNLNHDAMYWYRQDPGQGLRLIYYSQIVNDFQKGDIAEGYSVSREKKESFPLTVTSAQKNPTAFYLCASSNLRDSPYGYTFGSGTRLTVV.

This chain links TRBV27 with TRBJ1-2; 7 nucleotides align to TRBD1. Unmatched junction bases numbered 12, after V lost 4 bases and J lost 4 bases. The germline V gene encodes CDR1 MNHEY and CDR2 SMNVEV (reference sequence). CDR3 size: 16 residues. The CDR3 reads CASSSIQERDSYGYTF. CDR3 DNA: TGTGCCAGCAGTTCAATTCAGGAACGGGACAGCTATGGCTACACCTTC.

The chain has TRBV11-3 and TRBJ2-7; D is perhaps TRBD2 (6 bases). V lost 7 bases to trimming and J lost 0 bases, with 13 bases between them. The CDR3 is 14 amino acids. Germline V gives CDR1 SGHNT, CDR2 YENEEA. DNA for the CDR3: TGTGCCAGCACCCCACTCGGGAGCTCCTACGAGCAGTACTTC. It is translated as CASTPLGSSYEQYF.

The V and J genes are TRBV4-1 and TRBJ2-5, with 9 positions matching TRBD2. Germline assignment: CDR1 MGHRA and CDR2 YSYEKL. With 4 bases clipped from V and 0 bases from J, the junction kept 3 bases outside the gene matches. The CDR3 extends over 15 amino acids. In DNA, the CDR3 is TGCGCCAGCAGCCGAGTAGCGGGGGACCAAGAGACCCAGTACTTC. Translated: CASSRVAGDQETQYF.

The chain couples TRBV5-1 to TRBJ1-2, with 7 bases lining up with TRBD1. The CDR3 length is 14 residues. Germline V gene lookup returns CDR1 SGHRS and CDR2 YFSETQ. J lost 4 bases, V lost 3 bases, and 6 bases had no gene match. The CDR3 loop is CASSYAGTVYGYTF. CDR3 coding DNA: TGCGCCAGCAGCTACGCCGGGACAGTCTATGGCTACACCTTC.

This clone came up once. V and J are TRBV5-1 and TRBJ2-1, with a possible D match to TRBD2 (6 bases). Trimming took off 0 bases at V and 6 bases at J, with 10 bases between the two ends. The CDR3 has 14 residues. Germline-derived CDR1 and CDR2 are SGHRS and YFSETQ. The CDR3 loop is CASSLGLASNEQFF. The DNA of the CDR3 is TGCGCCAGCAGCTTGGGGCTAGCGAGCAATGAGCAGTTCTTC.

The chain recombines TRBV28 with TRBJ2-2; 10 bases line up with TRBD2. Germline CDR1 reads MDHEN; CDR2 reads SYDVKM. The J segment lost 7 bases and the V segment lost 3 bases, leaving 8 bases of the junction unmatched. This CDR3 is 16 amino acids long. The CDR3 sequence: CASSFQGLAKVGELFF. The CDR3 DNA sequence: TGTGCCAGCAGTTTTCAGGGACTAGCGAAGGTCGGGGAGCTGTTTTTT.

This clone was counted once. Here the CDR3 reads CASSARLAGGSYNEQFF. The CDR3 DNA reads as TGTGCCAGCAGCGCTAGACTAGCGGGGGGCTCCTACAATGAGCAGTTCTTC. The rearrangement links TRBV7-8 to TRBJ2-1, with TRBD2 matching 13 bases. Per the germline V gene, CDR1 is SGHVS and CDR2 is FQNEAQ. CDR3 length equals 17 residues. V dropped 5 bases and J dropped 0; count of bases not matched to a gene: 4.

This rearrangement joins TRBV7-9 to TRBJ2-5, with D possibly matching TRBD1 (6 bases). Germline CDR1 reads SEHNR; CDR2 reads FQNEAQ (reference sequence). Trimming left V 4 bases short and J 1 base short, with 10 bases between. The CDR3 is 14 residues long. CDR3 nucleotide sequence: TGTGCCAGCAGCTCCCAGGGGCTCCAAGAGACCCAGTACTTC. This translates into CASSSQGLQETQYF. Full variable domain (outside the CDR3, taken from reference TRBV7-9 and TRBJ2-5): DTGVSQNPRHKITKRGQNVTFRCDPISEHNRLYWYRQTLGQGPEFLTYFQNEAQLEKSRLLSDRFSAERPKGSFSTLEIQRTEQGDSAMYLCASSSQGLQETQYFGPGTRLLVL.

CDR3 bases: TGTGCCAGCAGCGTAAATCCGGCGCGGGTAGGAGAGACCCAGTACTTC. Translated, it gives CASSVNPARVGETQYF. This chain joins TRBV7-2 and TRBJ2-5, with D maybe TRBD2 (5 bases). The V end was cut by 5 bases, the J end by 4 bases, with 20 bases between. The CDR3 runs 16 residues. CDR1 is SGHTA and CDR2 is FQGNSA in the germline V gene.

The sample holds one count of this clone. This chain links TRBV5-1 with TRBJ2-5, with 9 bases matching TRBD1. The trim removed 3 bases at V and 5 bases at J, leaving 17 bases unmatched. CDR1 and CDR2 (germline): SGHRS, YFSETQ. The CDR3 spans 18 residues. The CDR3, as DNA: TGCGCCAGCAGCTCGCCGGGACAGGGCTTCTTTTTTCGGGAGACCCAGTACTTC. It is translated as CASSSPGQGFFFRETQYF.

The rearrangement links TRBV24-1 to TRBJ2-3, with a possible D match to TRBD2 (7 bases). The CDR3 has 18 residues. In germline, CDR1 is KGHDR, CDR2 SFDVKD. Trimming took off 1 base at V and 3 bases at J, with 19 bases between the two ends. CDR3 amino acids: CATSDFRGLAGDTDTQYF. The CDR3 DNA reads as TGTGCCACCAGTGATTTCAGGGGCCTTGCGGGGGATACAGATACGCAGTATTTT.

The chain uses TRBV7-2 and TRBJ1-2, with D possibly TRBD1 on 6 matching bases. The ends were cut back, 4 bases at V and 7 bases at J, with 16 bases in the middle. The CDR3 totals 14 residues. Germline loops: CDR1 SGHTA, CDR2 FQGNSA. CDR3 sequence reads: CASSYRDGLFGYTF. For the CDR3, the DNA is TGTGCCAGCAGCTACAGGGACGGCTTATTTGGCTACACCTTC.

DNA of the CDR3: TGCGCCAGCGGTTCCTGGGGGGCCGGGGAGCTGTTTTTT. This translates into CASGSWGAGELFF. The rearrangement uses TRBV4-3 and TRBJ2-2, with D perhaps TRBD2 (6 bases). The length of the CDR3 is 13 residues. The V end lost 8 bases, the J end lost 6 bases, and 13 bases lay between the germline ends. Germline CDR1 is LGHNA and CDR2 is YSLEER.

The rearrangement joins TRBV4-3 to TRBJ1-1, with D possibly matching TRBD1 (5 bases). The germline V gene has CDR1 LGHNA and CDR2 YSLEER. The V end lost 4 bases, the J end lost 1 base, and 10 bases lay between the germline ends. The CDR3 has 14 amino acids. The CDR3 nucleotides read TGCGCCAGCAGCCCCAGACAGACGAACACTGAAGCTTTCTTT. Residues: CASSPRQTNTEAFF.

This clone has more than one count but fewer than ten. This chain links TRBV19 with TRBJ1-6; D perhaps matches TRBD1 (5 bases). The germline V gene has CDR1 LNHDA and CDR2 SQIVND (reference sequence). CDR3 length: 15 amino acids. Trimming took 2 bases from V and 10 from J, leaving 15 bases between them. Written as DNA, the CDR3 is TGTGCCAGTAGTATAAATTTGGGAAGGGGATCACCCCTCCACTTT. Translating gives CASSINLGRGSPLHF.

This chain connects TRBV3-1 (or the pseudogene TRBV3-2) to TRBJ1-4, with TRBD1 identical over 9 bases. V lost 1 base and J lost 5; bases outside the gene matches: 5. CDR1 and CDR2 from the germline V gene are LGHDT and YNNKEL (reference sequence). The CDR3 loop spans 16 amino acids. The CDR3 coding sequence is TGTGCCAGCAGCCAAGTCCGGACAGGGGTGAATGAAAAACTGTTTTTT. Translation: CASSQVRTGVNEKLFF.

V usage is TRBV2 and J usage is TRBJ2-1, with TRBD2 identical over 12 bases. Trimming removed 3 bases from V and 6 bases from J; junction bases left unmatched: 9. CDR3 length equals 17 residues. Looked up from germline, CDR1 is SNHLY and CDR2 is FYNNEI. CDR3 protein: CASSETSGRSVSNEQFF. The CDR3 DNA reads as TGTGCCAGCAGTGAGACTAGCGGGAGAAGTGTCAGCAATGAGCAGTTCTTC.

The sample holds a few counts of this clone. The CDR3 here is CASSPTLNGEQYF. CDR3 coding DNA: TGTGCCAGCAGCCCCACTTTGAATGGTGAGCAGTACTTC. The J gene is TRBJ2-7, the V gene TRBV11-2; D is uncertain. Trimming stripped 5 bases from V and 7 bases from J, with 15 bases between. The germline CDR1 and CDR2 sequences are SGHAT and FQNNGV. The CDR3 is 13 amino acids.

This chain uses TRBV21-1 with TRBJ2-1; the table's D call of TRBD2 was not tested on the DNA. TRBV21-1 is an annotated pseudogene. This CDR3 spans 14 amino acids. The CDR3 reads CASSKVGGVNEQFF. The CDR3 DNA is TGTGCCAGCAGCAAAGTGGGGGGGGTGAATGAGCAGTTCTTC.